The clone carrying this T cell receptor (beta chain) was seen repeatedly, ten times or more. Antigen specificity is unknown. Trimming removed 3 bases from V and 0 bases from J, with 14 bases in between. The length of the CDR3 is 16 residues. Germline V gives CDR1 SGHVS, CDR2 FQNEAQ. TCRdb re-called the reads with MiXCR, one entry per CDR3 protein. The sample shows roughly 78,000 distinct CDR3 sequences, roughly 39% of them seen only once. These data originate in a study of T cell repertoires in cytomegalovirus infection. Study summary: Matching HLA type and CMV infection were both indicated by public TCR beta signatures.

The sequence was obtained from a human donor in good health (CMV status not recorded). Some clones in this sample may be carry-over from other donors' samples. The chain carries TRBV7-8 and TRBJ1-1; no clear D gene. The starting material was CD8+ T cells from cultured PBMCs, obtained from culture after CMV antigen stimulation. This CDR3 is CASSLESAGLNTEAFF. The CDR3 DNA reads as TGTGCCAGCAGCTTGGAGTCGGCCGGACTGAACACTGAAGCTTTCTTT.